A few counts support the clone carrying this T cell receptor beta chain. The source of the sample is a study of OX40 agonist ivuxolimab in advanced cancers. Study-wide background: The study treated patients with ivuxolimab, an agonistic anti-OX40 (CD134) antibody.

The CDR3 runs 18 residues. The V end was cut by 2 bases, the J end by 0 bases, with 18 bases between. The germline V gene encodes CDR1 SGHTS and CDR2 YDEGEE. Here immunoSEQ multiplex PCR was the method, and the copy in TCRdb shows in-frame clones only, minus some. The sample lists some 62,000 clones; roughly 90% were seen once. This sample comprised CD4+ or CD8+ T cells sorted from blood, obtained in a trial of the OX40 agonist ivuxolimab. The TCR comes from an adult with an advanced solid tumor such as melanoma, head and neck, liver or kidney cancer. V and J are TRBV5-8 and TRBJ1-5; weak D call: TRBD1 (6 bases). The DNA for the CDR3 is TGTGCCAGCAGCTTATTTTTTGGCAGGGGACTTAGCAATCAGCCCCAGCATTTT. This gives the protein CASSLFFGRGLSNQPQHF.